The source of this TCR beta chain is a study of T cell changes during pregnancy in multiple sclerosis. Using immunoSEQ multiplex PCR, the repertoire was profiled, and TCRdb retains in-frame clones only, with some absent. The profile shows 76,000 or so clones, around 93% of them singletons. CDR1 SGHNT and CDR2 YYREEE come from the germline V gene (reference sequence). This CDR3 contains 18 residues. V dropped 4 bases and J dropped 3 bases, with 20 bases sitting between them. This TCR derives from a female donor in good health, enrolled as a control in a pregnancy study. Sequenced here: peripheral blood, sampled in the second trimester of pregnancy. This chain connects TRBV5-4 to TRBJ1-6; no clear D gene. The CDR3, as DNA: TGTGCCAGCAGCCGAGGGATTATGGCAGCGGACTATAATTCACCCCTCCACTTT. Its translation is CASSRGIMAADYNSPLHF.